The rows below give T cell receptor beta chains drawn from one sample of a study of blood T cell repertoires in COVID-19. The repertoire was sequenced with immunoSEQ multiplex PCR; TCRdb's copy has only in-frame clones and lacks some. Found here are 250,000 to 300,000 clones, over 80% of them singletons; the top ten hold roughly 10%. The sequenced material came from peripheral blood. The receptor set was obtained from a woman in her 70s with COVID-19, enrolled during active disease. The conserved cysteine and the conserved F or W are not part of the CDR3 here. The order of the fields is V gene, clone size, D gene, J gene, CDR3 protein. D genes are given only for firm matches. Clone size, where shown, is once, few, many, or a class for clones that have expanded.

V: TRBV3-1/TRBV3-2; size: -; D: -; J: TRBJ2-7; CDR3: ASSPWRGHEQY
V: TRBV10-2; size: -; D: -; J: TRBJ1-3; CDR3: ASKSYSGNTIY
V: TRBV20-1; size: -; D: -; J: TRBJ1-2; CDR3: SALDSYGYT
V: TRBV6-8; size: -; D: TRBD2; J: TRBJ2-7; CDR3: ASTQRDGAYEQY
V: TRBV3-1/TRBV3-2; size: -; D: -; J: TRBJ1-2; CDR3: ASRPSSGEGGYT
V: TRBV18; size: -; D: TRBD1; J: TRBJ1-1; CDR3: ASSPGTGVTEAF
V: TRBV7-6; size: -; D: -; J: TRBJ1-5; CDR3: ASSLVGQPQH
V: TRBV7-2; size: once; D: TRBD1; J: TRBJ1-6; CDR3: ASSARQGWDSPLH
V: TRBV7-8; size: -; D: -; J: TRBJ1-2; CDR3: ASSLDVRNGYT
V: TRBV28; size: -; D: -; J: TRBJ2-7; CDR3: AGGGEGVHEQY
V: TRBV19; size: -; D: TRBD1; J: TRBJ1-5; CDR3: ASSSLGTGGYQPQH
V: TRBV2; size: -; D: -; J: TRBJ2-2; CDR3: ASSRTDFTGELF
V: TRBV5-4; size: -; D: -; J: TRBJ1-3; CDR3: ASSYDSGNTIY